The T cell receptor beta chain under discussion was sequenced for a study of blood T cell repertoires in COVID-19. The wider study: The United States, Italy and Spain were the sources of the acute and convalescent COVID-19 samples. Nucleic acid was either cDNA or gDNA, and it came from T cells, B-cell-depleted T cells, or PBMCs.

The length of the CDR3 is 14 residues. Germline values: CDR1 SGHKS, CDR2 YYEKEE (reference sequence). Trimming removed 4 bases at V and 5 bases at J, with 15 bases between. Seattle patients were enrolled during active infection and followed longitudinally. In the authors' workflow: Reference gene primer amplification yielded estimated nucleated cell counts. TCRdb keeps only in-frame clones here, not all; method: immunoSEQ multiplex PCR. V, J and clone size reflect that table, while D and trimming were determined from the DNA. The sample lists roughly 300,000 clones, roughly 90% occurring once. The source of this sequence is a woman aged 25 to 39 with COVID-19, enrolled during active disease. The sequencing sample was made of peripheral blood. V is TRBV5-5 and J is TRBJ2-5; the D is unclear. The CDR3 loop is CASSTRPPRETQYF. The CDR3 DNA follows: TGTGCCAGCAGCACAAGACCCCCGAGGGAGACCCAGTACTTC.